The clone carrying this TCR beta chain was picked up many times. The antigen is unknown. These data are taken from a study of neurological immune-mediated disorders. Study findings and constraints: Expanded clones shared no identical CDR3 amino acid sequences across subjects, which suggested private TCR-beta repertoires in all groups. Healthy controls had more TCR clonal expansion than multiple sclerosis, which showed the least, whereas HTLV-1-associated myelopathy showed the most.

The germline CDR1 and CDR2 sequences are LGHNA and YSLEER. V trimming: 2 bases; J trimming: 2 bases; junction bases outside the gene matches: 15. This CDR3 region has 18 residues. The cDNA came from 5'RACE, which used 10-nucleotide random UMIs. TCRdb re-called the 5' RACE reads with MiXCR, one entry per CDR3 protein. Of about 46,000 distinct CDR3 sequences listed, about a tenth were seen once; the top ten hold over 4%. This chain uses TRBV4-3 with TRBJ2-7, with TRBD1 matching over 7 bases. This sequence was found in a man between 65 and 85 years old with HTLV-1-associated myelopathy (HAM/TSP). Sequencing was done on a sample of PBMCs. The DNA for the CDR3 is TGCGCCAGCAGCCAACGCGCCGGGACAGTAGCGTTGCCCTACGAGCAGTACTTC. Translated: CASSQRAGTVALPYEQYF.